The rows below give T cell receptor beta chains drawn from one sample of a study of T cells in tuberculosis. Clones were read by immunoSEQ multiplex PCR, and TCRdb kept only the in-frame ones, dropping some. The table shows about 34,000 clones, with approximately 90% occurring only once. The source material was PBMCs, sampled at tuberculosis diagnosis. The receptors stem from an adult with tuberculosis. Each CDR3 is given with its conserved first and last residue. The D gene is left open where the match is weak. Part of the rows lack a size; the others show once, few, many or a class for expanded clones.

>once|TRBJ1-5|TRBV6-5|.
CASSISGGNQPQHF
TGTGCCAGCAGTATTTCGGGGGGCAATCAGCCCCAGCATTTT
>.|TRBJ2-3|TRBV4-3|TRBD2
CASSQDWRGGQGTDTQYF
TGCGCCAGCAGCCAAGATTGGCGGGGGGGCCAGGGCACAGATACGCAGTATTTT
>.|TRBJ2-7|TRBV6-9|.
CASNPGSYEQYF
TGTGCCAGCAACCCGGGGTCCTACGAGCAGTACTTC
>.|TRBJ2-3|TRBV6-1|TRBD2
CASSESGTSGGTDTQYF
TGTGCCAGCAGTGAATCTGGGACTAGCGGGGGCACAGATACGCAGTATTTT
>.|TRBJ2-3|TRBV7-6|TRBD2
CATAGESTDTQYF
TGTGCCACGGCGGGGGAGAGCACAGATACGCAGTATTTT
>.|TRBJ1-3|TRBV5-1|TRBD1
CASSGTASSGNTIYF
TGCGCCAGCAGCGGGACAGCGAGCTCTGGAAACACCATATATTTT
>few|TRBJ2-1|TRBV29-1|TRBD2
CSVEDSSGGISYNEQFF
TGCAGCGTTGAAGATTCTAGCGGGGGGATTTCCTACAATGAGCAGTTCTTC
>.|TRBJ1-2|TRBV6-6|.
CASSGRAEANYGYTF
TGTGCCAGCAGTGGCAGGGCCGAAGCTAACTATGGCTACACCTTC
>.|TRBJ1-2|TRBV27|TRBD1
CASSPTGGAVEGYTF
TGTGCCAGCAGTCCGACAGGGGGCGCGGTGGAGGGCTACACCTTC
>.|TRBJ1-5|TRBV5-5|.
CASSLGASRGNQPQHF
TGTGCCAGCAGCTTGGGAGCGAGTAGGGGGAATCAGCCCCAGCATTTT
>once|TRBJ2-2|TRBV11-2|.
CASSYQLFTGEDTGELFF
TGTGCCAGCAGCTACCAGCTCTTTACAGGGGAGGACACCGGGGAGCTGTTTTTT
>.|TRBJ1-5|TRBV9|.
CASSVGESNQPQHF
TGTGCCAGCAGCGTAGGAGAGAGCAATCAGCCCCAGCATTTT
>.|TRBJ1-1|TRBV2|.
CASRWTQGAFF
TGTGCCAGCAGATGGACTCAAGGAGCTTTCTTT
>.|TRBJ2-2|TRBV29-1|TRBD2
CSASAGGVRNGGELFF
TGCAGCGCCTCCGCGGGGGGGGTCAGGAACGGCGGGGAGCTGTTTTTT
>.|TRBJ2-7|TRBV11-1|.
CASSLVSSLGHEQYF
TGTGCCAGCAGCTTAGTATCTTCCCTAGGCCACGAGCAGTACTTC
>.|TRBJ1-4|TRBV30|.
CAWSPLGGGGNEKLFF
TGTGCCTGGAGTCCCCTCGGGGGGGGAGGTAATGAAAAACTGTTTTTT
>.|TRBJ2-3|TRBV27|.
CASMTSTDTQYF
TGTGCCAGCATGACTAGCACAGATACGCAGTATTTT
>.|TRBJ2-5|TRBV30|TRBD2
CAWNRQRGGETQYF
TGTGCCTGGAACCGCCAGCGGGGGGGAGAGACCCAGTACTTC
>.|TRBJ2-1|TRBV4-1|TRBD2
CASSHMRGGSYNEQFF
TGCGCCAGCAGCCATATGCGGGGGGGCTCCTACAATGAGCAGTTCTTC
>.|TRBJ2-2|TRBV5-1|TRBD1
CASSGDRQLTGELFF
TGCGCCAGCAGCGGGGACAGACAACTCACCGGGGAGCTGTTTTTT
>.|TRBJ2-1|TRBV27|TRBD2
CASSLSRGSHEQFF
TGTGCCAGCAGTTTATCGCGGGGGTCACATGAGCAGTTCTTC
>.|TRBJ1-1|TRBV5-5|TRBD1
CASSPTGALNTEAFF
TGTGCCAGCAGCCCTACAGGGGCCCTGAACACTGAAGCTTTCTTT
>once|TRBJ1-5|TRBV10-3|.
CAISESTGGYQPQHF
TGTGCCATCAGTGAGTCGACCGGCGGCTATCAGCCCCAGCATTTT
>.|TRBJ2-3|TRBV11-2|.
CASSPTTRGDTQYF
TGTGCCAGCAGCCCCACCACGAGGGGGGATACGCAGTATTTT
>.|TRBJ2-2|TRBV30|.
CAWALSAAGELFF
TGTGCCTGGGCTCTTTCAGCGGCCGGGGAGCTGTTTTTT
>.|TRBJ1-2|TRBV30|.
CALQKDSYGYTF
TGTGCCCTTCAGAAGGACAGCTATGGCTACACCTTC
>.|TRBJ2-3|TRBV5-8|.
CASSLGGVSTDTQYF
TGTGCCAGCAGCTTGGGCGGGGTGAGCACAGATACGCAGTATTTT
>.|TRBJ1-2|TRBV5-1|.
CASSWGGSPSREINYGYTF
TGCGCCAGCAGCTGGGGGGGTTCTCCCTCCCGGGAGATCAACTATGGCTACACCTTC
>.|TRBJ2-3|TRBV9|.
CASSIGGSTDTQYF
TGTGCCAGCAGCATCGGGGGAAGCACAGATACGCAGTATTTT
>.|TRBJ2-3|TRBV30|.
CAWSVGGASTDTQYF
TGTGCCTGGAGTGTAGGGGGGGCTAGCACAGATACGCAGTATTTT
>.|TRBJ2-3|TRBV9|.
CASSPLQGSTDTQYF
TGTGCCAGCAGCCCCCTCCAGGGTAGCACAGATACGCAGTATTTT
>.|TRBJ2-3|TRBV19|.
CASSMGRETDTQYF
TGTGCCAGTAGTATGGGTAGGGAGACAGATACGCAGTATTTT
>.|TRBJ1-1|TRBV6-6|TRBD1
CASNEGQGRALAEAFF
TGTGCCAGCAACGAAGGACAGGGCCGAGCCTTGGCTGAAGCTTTCTTT
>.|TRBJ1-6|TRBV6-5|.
CASRIHRQRNSPLHF
TGTGCCAGCAGGATCCACAGGCAACGCAATTCACCCCTCCACTTT
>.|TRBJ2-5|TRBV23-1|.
CASSQGTSQETQYF
TGCGCCAGCAGTCAAGGGACATCCCAAGAGACCCAGTACTTC
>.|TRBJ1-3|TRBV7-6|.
CASSLARSNYGSKAIYF
TGTGCCAGCAGCTTAGCGCGTTCGAATTACGGTTCAAAAGCCATATATTTT
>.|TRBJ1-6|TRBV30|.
CAWSVRSSYNSPLHF
TGTGCCTGGAGTGTACGCAGCTCCTATAATTCACCCCTCCACTTT
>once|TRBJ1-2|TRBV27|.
CASSLERGGYTF
TGTGCCAGCAGTTTAGAAAGGGGAGGCTACACCTTC
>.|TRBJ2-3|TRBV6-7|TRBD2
CASKAGRAWTQYF
TGTGCCAGCAAAGCGGGGCGAGCGTGGACGCAGTATTTT
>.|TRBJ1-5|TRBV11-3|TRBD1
CASSPGQGLGQPQHF
TGTGCCAGCAGCCCGGGACAGGGTTTGGGACAGCCCCAGCATTTT
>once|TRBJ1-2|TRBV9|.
CASSSRRQGNYGYTF
TGTGCCAGCAGCTCGAGGAGGCAGGGGAACTATGGCTACACCTTC
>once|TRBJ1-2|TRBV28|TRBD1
CASSSTRAGGYGYTF
TGTGCCAGCAGTTCAACCCGGGCAGGGGGCTATGGCTACACCTTC
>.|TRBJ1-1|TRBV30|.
CAWSVAVMNTEAFF
TGTGCCTGGAGTGTAGCGGTAATGAACACTGAAGCTTTCTTT
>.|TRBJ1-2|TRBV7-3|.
CADRDLKNYGYTF
TGTGCCGATCGGGATCTTAAGAACTATGGCTACACCTTC
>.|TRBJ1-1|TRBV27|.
CASSWARNTEAFF
TGTGCCAGCAGTTGGGCGAGGAACACTGAAGCTTTCTTT
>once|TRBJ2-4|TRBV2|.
CASSVGWRAAKNIQYF
TGTGCCAGCAGTGTAGGGTGGAGGGCAGCCAAAAACATTCAGTACTTC
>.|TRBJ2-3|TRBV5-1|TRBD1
CASSEGDRVRSDTQYF
TGCGCCAGCAGCGAAGGGGACAGGGTGAGGTCAGATACGCAGTATTTT
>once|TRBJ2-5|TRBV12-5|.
CASGQGSQETQYF
TGTGCTAGTGGTCAGGGGTCCCAAGAGACCCAGTACTTC
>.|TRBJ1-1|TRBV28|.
CASSLSPGFSTEAFF
TGTGCCAGCAGTTTATCCCCAGGGTTTTCCACTGAAGCTTTCTTT
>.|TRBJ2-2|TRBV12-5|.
CASGFKAGVRDTGELFF
TGTGCTAGTGGTTTTAAGGCAGGGGTTCGGGACACCGGGGAGCTGTTTTTT